Listed here are 24 T cell receptor beta chains from one sample, sequenced in a study of shared clonotypes between healthy human individuals. Cells designated naive CD8 were CD45RO-negative and were positively selected for CCR7, with terminally differentiated effector memory CD45RA+ cells excluded. Sequencing used immunoSEQ multiplex PCR; TCRdb keeps in-frame clones, though not all of them. The table includes some 1,900,000 clones, about 95% detected once. Material for sequencing was naive CD8+ T cells sorted from blood. The receptors shown here come from a man between 18 and 35 years old in good health.

V gene TRBV27 combines with J gene TRBJ2-2, with D possibly TRBD2 on 5 matching bases. Germline V CDR1 and CDR2: MNHEY, SMNVEV (reference sequence). The CDR3 runs to 15 residues. Trimming shortened V by 8 bases and J by 4 bases, and 17 bases separated the two germline ends. CDR3: CASDWTSDGTGELFF. Written as DNA, the CDR3 is TGTGCCAGCGATTGGACTTCCGACGGCACCGGGGAGCTGTTTTTT.

The rearrangement links TRBV30 to TRBJ1-3; D is unresolved. The CDR3 covers 14 residues. Germline V gene sequence: CDR1 GTSNPN, CDR2 SVGIG (reference sequence). V lost 6 bases and J 0 bases, leaving 12 bases between the germline ends. The CDR3 region has the DNA TGTGCCTGCCAAAGGGAGAGCTCTGGAAACACCATATATTTT. It is translated as CACQRESSGNTIYF.

In its sample, this clone was seen once. The chain has TRBV14 and TRBJ2-7; D is uncertain. The germline gives CDR1 SGHDN, CDR2 FVKESK. Trimming removed 5 bases at V and 5 bases at J, with 10 bases between. The CDR3 runs 12 residues. Here the CDR3 reads CASSSSLHEQYF. The CDR3 coding sequence is TGTGCCAGCAGCTCAAGCCTACACGAGCAGTACTTC.

This sequence joins TRBV9 and TRBJ2-1; D unresolved. The CDR3 loop spans 15 amino acids. Germline V CDR1 and CDR2: SGDLS, YYNGEE. V lost 0 bases to trimming and J lost 5 bases, with 12 bases between them. CDR3 DNA sequence: TGTGCCAGCAGCGTAGGGCTTTTTTTGGACAATGAGCAGTTCTTC. Amino acids: CASSVGLFLDNEQFF.

The rearrangement uses TRBV13 and TRBJ1-3; D uncertain. The germline V gene has CDR1 PRHDT and CDR2 FYEKMQ (reference sequence). V lost 5 bases and J 0 bases, leaving 8 bases between the germline ends. The CDR3 runs 14 residues. The CDR3 nucleotides are TGTGCCAGCAGCACCGGGCACTCTGGAAACACCATATATTTT. Its protein is CASSTGHSGNTIYF.

The chain is built from TRBV2 and TRBJ2-5, with D unresolved. Per germline, CDR1 SNHLY and CDR2 FYNNEI. The CDR3 is made up of 12 amino acids. V lost 10 bases to trimming and J lost 5 bases, with 14 bases between them. CDR3 protein: CATWVVGETQYF. The CDR3 DNA is TGTGCCACGTGGGTAGTGGGGGAGACCCAGTACTTC.

In DNA form, the CDR3 reads TGCGCCAGCAGCTTGCTTAAGTTTCAAGTGGGTGACGAGCAGTACTTC. Its protein product is CASSLLKFQVGDEQYF. This chain links TRBV5-1 with TRBJ2-7; D unclear. The V end lost 1 base, the J end lost 5 bases, and 19 bases lay between the germline ends. The CDR3 consists of 16 residues. From germline, CDR1 is SGHRS and CDR2 YFSETQ. The full variable domain, with the rest looked up from reference TRBV5-1 and TRBJ2-7, is KAGVTQTPRYLIKTRGQQVTLSCSPISGHRSVSWYQQTPGQGLQFLFEYFSETQRNKGNFPGRFSGRQFSNSRSEMNVSTLELGDSALYLCASSLLKFQVGDEQYFGPGTRLTVT.

The V gene is TRBV4-3, the J gene TRBJ1-6, with 9 bases matching TRBD1. V was clipped by 0 bases and J by 10 bases; unmatched bases: 4. Germline CDR1 LGHNA, CDR2 YSLEER. The CDR3 is 15 residues long. The CDR3 DNA reads as TGCGCCAGCAGCCAAGATGGGGACAGGGTGTCACCCCTCCACTTT. It codes for CASSQDGDRVSPLHF.

This clone has just one count. The genes are TRBV5-1 and TRBJ2-7; the D gene is possibly TRBD1 (6 bases). The germline V gene has CDR1 SGHRS and CDR2 YFSETQ. The V end was cut by 5 bases, the J end by 5 bases, with 14 bases between. The CDR3 extends over 13 amino acids. The CDR3 region has the DNA TGCGCCAGCAGAGTGGGGGCACGGGACGAGCAGTACTTC. Protein product: CASRVGARDEQYF.

The genes are TRBV7-9 and TRBJ1-6, with 7 bases fitting TRBD1. V lost 4 bases and J lost 7; bases outside the gene matches: 7. The V gene's germline CDR1 is SEHNR and CDR2 FQNEAQ (reference sequence). The CDR3 is 15 residues long. This CDR3 reads CASSSFSGGNSPLHF. CDR3 coding DNA: TGTGCCAGCAGCTCTTTCTCAGGGGGGAATTCACCCCTCCACTTT.

V and J are TRBV6-1 and TRBJ2-4, with D uncertain. V lost 4 bases and J 12 bases, leaving 7 bases between the germline ends. Germline V gene data show CDR1 as MNHNS and CDR2 as SASEGT. CDR3 size: 10 residues. The CDR3 DNA reads TGTGCCAGCAGTGGGCAAAATCAGTACTTC. Amino acid sequence: CASSGQNQYF.

With respect to this clone: The same CDR3 is also encoded by other DNA sequences in this sample. The genes are TRBV4-3 and TRBJ2-7, with 7 bases identical to TRBD2. The V and J ends lost 0 bases and 4 bases, in that order; junction bases with no gene match: 6. The germline V gene has CDR1 LGHNA and CDR2 YSLEER. The CDR3 is made up of 15 amino acids. Here the CDR3 reads CASSQESSGRYEQYF. In DNA, the CDR3 is TGCGCCAGCAGCCAAGAATCTAGCGGCAGGTACGAGCAGTACTTC.

This rearrangement joins TRBV10-3 to TRBJ2-7; 7 bases are shared with TRBD1. This CDR3 comprises 14 residues. V was pared by 3 bases and J by 2 bases, with 4 bases of the junction left unmatched. Germline-derived CDR1 and CDR2 are ENHRY and SYGVKD. The CDR3 DNA is TGTGCCATCAGTGATGTAGGACAGGCCTACGAGCAGTACTTC. Translation gives CAISDVGQAYEQYF.

The gene calls are TRBV27 and TRBJ2-3; 9 nucleotides align to TRBD2. Germline V gene data show CDR1 as MNHEY and CDR2 as SMNVEV (reference sequence). J was trimmed by 5 bases and V by 5 bases; bases with no gene match: 5. The CDR3 loop spans 14 amino acids. The DNA of the CDR3 is TGTGCCAGCAGTACCCTAGCGGGGCGAGATACGCAGTATTTT. Amino acid sequence: CASSTLAGRDTQYF.

This clone was observed once. This chain's CDR3 is CASSIGRNTGELFF. The CDR3, as DNA: TGTGCCAGCAGTATAGGCCGAAACACCGGGGAGCTGTTTTTT. The V gene is TRBV5-6, the J gene TRBJ2-2; D unresolved. The germline V gene encodes CDR1 SGHDT and CDR2 YYEEEE. This CDR3 comprises 14 residues. Trimming pared 5 bases from V and 2 bases from J, leaving 10 bases between.

J is TRBJ2-1 and V is TRBV7-2; 7 bases line up with TRBD2. The CDR3 covers 17 residues. Germline V gene sequence: CDR1 SGHTA, CDR2 FQGNSA. J gave up 1 base and V 5 bases, and 11 bases lay outside the gene matches. The CDR3 DNA is TGTGCCAGCAGCCCCACTCCACCCGGGAGGTCCTACAATGAGCAGTTCTTC. It yields the protein CASSPTPPGRSYNEQFF.

This clone showed up just once. V gene TRBV10-2 combines with J gene TRBJ2-3; 9 nucleotides align to TRBD2. This CDR3 region has 16 residues. With 6 bases clipped from V and 2 bases from J, the junction kept 9 bases outside the gene matches. Germline-derived CDR1 and CDR2 are WSHSY and SAAADI. CDR3 region: CASRALGGGATDTQYF. CDR3 in DNA: TGCGCCAGCAGGGCTCTCGGCGGGGGGGCCACAGATACGCAGTATTTT.

A note on this clone: This may be a read error: a much more frequent sequence differs by one nucleotide. Other nucleotide sequences from this sample produce the same CDR3. V and J are TRBV11-2 and TRBJ2-7; D is undetermined. V was pared by 1 base and J by 2 bases, with 3 bases between. The V gene's germline CDR1 is SGHAT and CDR2 FQNNGV. CDR3 length: 12 amino acids. The CDR3 DNA sequence: TGTGCCAGCAGCTTAGCTGCCTACGAGCAGTACTTC. Its translation: CASSLAAYEQYF.

J is TRBJ1-1 and V is TRBV2; D ambiguous. V lost 10 bases to trimming and J lost 3 bases, with 18 bases between them. The germline CDR1 and CDR2 sequences are SNHLY and FYNNEI. The CDR3 runs to 14 residues. CDR3 sequence reads: CATSKTSYDTEAFF. As DNA, the CDR3 is TGTGCCACCTCAAAAACCAGCTACGACACTGAAGCTTTCTTT.

The V and J genes are TRBV11-2 and TRBJ2-4, with a tentative D call TRBD1 (5 bases). The germline gives CDR1 SGHAT, CDR2 FQNNGV. V shed 0 bases and J shed 2 bases, with 8 bases lying between them. The CDR3 has 15 residues. For the CDR3, the DNA is TGTGCCAGCAGCTTAGAGTGGGGCTCCAAAAACATTCAGTACTTC. Protein: CASSLEWGSKNIQYF.

This chain joins TRBV7-2 and TRBJ2-5; the D gene could be TRBD1 or TRBD2 (6 bases each). The CDR3 covers 16 residues. The germline V gene encodes CDR1 SGHTA and CDR2 FQGNSA. Trimming left V 1 base short and J 5 bases short, with 17 bases between. CDR3: CASSLVVGAEGETQYF. The CDR3 DNA is TGTGCCAGCAGCTTAGTGGTGGGGGCGGAGGGTGAGACCCAGTACTTC.

This clone appeared once. J is TRBJ1-4 and V is TRBV19, with unresolved D. V was trimmed by 6 bases and J by 4 bases, leaving 18 bases between them. This CDR3 has 16 amino acids. The germline V gene encodes CDR1 LNHDA and CDR2 SQIVND (reference sequence). DNA for the CDR3: TGTGCCAGTAGACTCTACCACCGGGGTCTTAATGAAAAACTGTTTTTT. This translates into CASRLYHRGLNEKLFF.

Notes on this clone: This CDR3 is also generated by other DNA sequences in the sample. The genes are TRBV7-9 and TRBJ2-5; D remains ambiguous. Germline loops: CDR1 SEHNR, CDR2 FQNEAQ (reference sequence). The CDR3 loop spans 13 amino acids. V was shortened by 5 bases and J by 2 bases, with 9 bases between the two germline ends. The CDR3 is CASSPEIQETQYF. The CDR3 DNA follows: TGTGCCAGCAGCCCAGAAATTCAAGAGACCCAGTACTTC.

The chain carries TRBV9 and TRBJ2-7, with D perhaps TRBD1 (6 bases). The CDR3 is 16 amino acids. V shed 2 bases and J shed 5 bases, with 20 bases lying between them. Germline lookup yields CDR1 SGDLS and CDR2 YYNGEE. CDR3 loop: CASSVQDTGLGNEQYF. As DNA, the CDR3 is TGTGCCAGCAGCGTGCAGGACACAGGGTTGGGCAACGAGCAGTACTTC.